A selection of T cell receptor beta chains follows, all from one sample in a study of chemoradiotherapy in HPV16-positive cancers. TCRdb's table, derived via immunoSEQ multiplex PCR, lists solely in-frame clones and lacks some. Found here are some 12,000 clones, roughly 90% of them singletons; the top ten hold around 2.5%. The sample was blood, taken from a patient who underwent chemoradiotherapy. These receptors were collected from a human donor with HPV-associated anogenital cancer. CDR3s include the opening cysteine and the closing phenylalanine or tryptophan. The order of the fields is V gene, J gene, CDR3 protein.

V gene: TRBV6-6; J gene: TRBJ2-3; CDR3 protein: CASSNPLAGMTDTQYF
V gene: TRBV4-1; J gene: TRBJ1-6; CDR3 protein: CASSRRGDNSPLHF
V gene: TRBV7-2; J gene: TRBJ2-7; CDR3 protein: CASSRRFHTSGGAHEQYF
V gene: TRBV4-2; J gene: TRBJ2-3; CDR3 protein: CASSQRASGTSTDTQYF
V gene: TRBV5-4; J gene: TRBJ2-1; CDR3 protein: CASSTGQGLGEQFF
V gene: TRBV29-1; J gene: TRBJ1-1; CDR3 protein: CSVGRQNTEAFF
V gene: TRBV5-1; J gene: TRBJ2-1; CDR3 protein: CASSLSGGAPNEQFF
V gene: TRBV28; J gene: TRBJ1-1; CDR3 protein: CASSFQGGGMNTEAFF
V gene: TRBV6-1; J gene: TRBJ1-2; CDR3 protein: CASSEDRPRQGYTF
V gene: TRBV2; J gene: TRBJ2-5; CDR3 protein: CASSDREISKETQYF
V gene: TRBV15; J gene: TRBJ1-6; CDR3 protein: CATSSGGRENSPLHF
V gene: TRBV7-2; J gene: TRBJ2-3; CDR3 protein: CASSLAGGGITDTQYF
V gene: TRBV6-6; J gene: TRBJ2-7; CDR3 protein: CASSTRDRGRGEQYF
V gene: TRBV7-3; J gene: TRBJ2-3; CDR3 protein: CASSLSAGAGDTQYF
V gene: TRBV25-1; J gene: TRBJ1-2; CDR3 protein: CASSESGTGNYGYTF
V gene: TRBV7-6; J gene: TRBJ1-6; CDR3 protein: CASSLGQTNSPLHF
V gene: TRBV7-3; J gene: TRBJ1-3; CDR3 protein: CASSPGTVPGNTIYF
V gene: TRBV4-3; J gene: TRBJ2-3; CDR3 protein: CASSRRLAEPTDTQYF
V gene: TRBV5-5; J gene: TRBJ2-2; CDR3 protein: CASSFINTGELFF
V gene: TRBV27; J gene: TRBJ2-1; CDR3 protein: CASSALLAGGYNEQFF
V gene: TRBV7-8; J gene: TRBJ1-5; CDR3 protein: CASSPGGQNNQPQHF
V gene: TRBV19; J gene: TRBJ2-7; CDR3 protein: CASSIDHSSSEQYF
V gene: TRBV6-6; J gene: .; CDR3 protein: CASSFPGSTPSYEQYF
V gene: TRBV15; J gene: TRBJ1-6; CDR3 protein: CATSRLQGPLHF
V gene: TRBV30; J gene: TRBJ2-7; CDR3 protein: CAWSPVGGTGFYEQYF
V gene: TRBV30; J gene: TRBJ1-5; CDR3 protein: CAWSAAMSNQPQHF
V gene: TRBV5-6; J gene: TRBJ1-2; CDR3 protein: CASSPRLQGYGYTF
V gene: TRBV29-1; J gene: TRBJ2-6; CDR3 protein: CSVERDVDSGANVLTF
V gene: TRBV28; J gene: TRBJ1-2; CDR3 protein: CASTVFGRGGGYTF
V gene: TRBV19; J gene: TRBJ1-1; CDR3 protein: CASTDLDTRNTEAFF
V gene: TRBV11-2; J gene: TRBJ1-6; CDR3 protein: CASSLVPFYRRDSPLHF
V gene: TRBV4-1; J gene: TRBJ1-5; CDR3 protein: CASSPGNRGRSNQPQHF
V gene: TRBV19; J gene: TRBJ1-2; CDR3 protein: CASSPTLGQVFYGYTF
V gene: TRBV6-5; J gene: TRBJ1-2; CDR3 protein: CASSPGQYYGYTF
V gene: TRBV19; J gene: TRBJ2-7; CDR3 protein: CASTSAGGYPAYEQYF
V gene: TRBV7-2; J gene: TRBJ1-2; CDR3 protein: CASSLDRAGYTF